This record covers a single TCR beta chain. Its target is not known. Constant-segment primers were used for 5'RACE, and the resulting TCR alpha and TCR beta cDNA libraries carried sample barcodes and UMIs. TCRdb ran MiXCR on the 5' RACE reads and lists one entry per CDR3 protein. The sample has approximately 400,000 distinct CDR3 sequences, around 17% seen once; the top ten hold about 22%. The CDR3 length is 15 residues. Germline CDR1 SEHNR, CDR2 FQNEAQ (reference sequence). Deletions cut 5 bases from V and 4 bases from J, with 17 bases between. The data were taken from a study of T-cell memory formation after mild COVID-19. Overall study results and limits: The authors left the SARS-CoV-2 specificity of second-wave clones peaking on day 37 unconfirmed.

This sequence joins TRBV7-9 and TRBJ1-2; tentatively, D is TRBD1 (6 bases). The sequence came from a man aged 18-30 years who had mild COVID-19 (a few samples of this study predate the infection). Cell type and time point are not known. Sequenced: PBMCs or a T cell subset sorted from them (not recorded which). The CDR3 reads CASSAGPAGAYGYTF. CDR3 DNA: TGTGCCAGCAGCGCCGGTCCCGCAGGGGCCTATGGCTACACCTTC.